This entry is about one TCR beta chain. The data originate from a study of OX40 agonist ivuxolimab in advanced cancers. Study context: Patients enrolled in dose escalation were diagnosed with hepatocellular carcinoma, melanoma, renal cell or head and neck cancer.

Sequencing was performed with immunoSEQ multiplex PCR; in TCRdb, only in-frame clones are kept and a portion is missing. The sample includes about 75,000 clones, more than 85% of them seen just once. V gave up 4 bases and J gave up 12 bases, with 14 bases separating them. The CDR3 loop spans 11 amino acids. In germline, CDR1 is SGHRS, CDR2 YFSETQ. This sequence joins TRBV5-1 and TRBJ2-7; D is ambiguous. The receptor was isolated from an adult with an advanced solid tumor such as melanoma, head and neck, liver or kidney cancer. Sequencing used CD4+ or CD8+ T cells sorted from blood, obtained in a trial of the OX40 agonist ivuxolimab. In DNA form, the CDR3 reads TGCGCCAGCAGCGGTGAAATTTGTCGGTACTTC. Translation: CASSGEICRYF.